This T cell receptor (beta chain) stems from a study of blood T cells in healthy people across ages. This clonotype was counted only a few times. Its matching antigen is unknown. The CDR3 has 15 residues. The germline V gene has CDR1 MNHEY and CDR2 SVGEGT. Trimming at V came to 6 bases and at J to 5 bases, leaving 7 bases not matched to a gene. Regarding the study as a whole: Observed TCR beta diversity per million T cells went down as age went up. This fall followed a roughly linear course with age.

Then a second PCR, running roughly 7 to 12 cycles, was carried out with a sample-barcoded 5' primer and a J-beta primer mix. Through a template-switch adaptor with 12 random nucleotides, each cDNA molecule received a tag. TCRdb reanalysed the 5' RACE reads using MiXCR and keeps one entry per CDR3 protein. Of some 1.5 million distinct CDR3 sequences in the sample, 28% were seen once. This receptor was taken from a young woman in good health. Sequencing used blood. The chain links TRBV6-2 or TRBV6-3 to TRBJ2-1; 10 nucleotides agree with TRBD2. This CDR3 is CASRTSGRANNEQFF. CDR3 bases: TGTGCCAGCAGAACAAGCGGGAGGGCCAACAATGAGCAGTTCTTC.